The present T cell receptor beta chain was sequenced within a study of blood T cell repertoires in COVID-19 (TCRdb year 2020). About the study as a whole: Samples from collaborators originated in the United States, Italy and Spain and spanned both the acute and convalescent phases of COVID-19. The material from the prospective study consisted of cDNA or gDNA derived from T cells, B-cell-depleted T cells, or PBMCs. The dataset comprised deeply sampled blood TCRbeta repertoires from subjects exposed to, actively infected with, or recovered from COVID-19. A freely available public database, intended as a resource for researchers studying the immune response to SARS-CoV-2, is where the repertoires were released. The samples were drawn from the first 160 participants of the ongoing ImmuneRACE study and from over 950 subjects provided by 6 global collaborators. A de-identified subject ID, COVID-19 status, age in years and sex were almost always included in the sample metadata. HLA class I and class II types, where available, came from metadata supplied by the sample provider rather than from assay-based typing. Paper-wide results and their limitations: Clinical and demographic metadata were provided uncurated, with the amount varying by source and participant.

As to this clone: Its specific antigen is unknown. No qualities accompany the bases; no much larger clone lies one base away.

The V end loses 3 bases and the J end loses 2 bases, and a stretch of 13 bases separates them. Inclusive of the bounding cysteine and phenylalanine, the CDR3 is 15 residues long. Only CDR3 DNA remains: 45 bases, in frame from the first base. As encoded in the germline V gene, CDR1 is LGHNA while CDR2 is YSLEER. The immunoSEQ Assay, a bias-controlled multiplex PCR, was used to amplify TCRbeta CDR3 regions from genomic DNA. In the source study's methods: Nucleated cell counts per sample were estimated from amplification of reference gene primers within the assay. To quantify the absolute abundance of each unique TCRbeta CDR3 rearrangement, sequence reads were collapsed and filtered. For each sample, productive Simpson clonality was calculated as the square root of Simpson's diversity index across productive rearrangements. The table was pulled from immuneACCESS by TCRdb, which kept in-frame rearrangements only. Such tables lose some clones; where checked, under half of the loss comes from unresolved V genes, and the rest has no known cause. V and J calls and clone size are copied from that table; D and trimming were computed from the DNA. The table for this sample lists about 68,000 clones; roughly 87% of them were counted only once. The biggest ten clones account for around 3.6% of the sample.

One collaborating source in Seattle enrolled patients while the patients were actively infected and followed the patients over time throughout the course of disease. The collaborating institutions used their own protocols to collect whole blood in K2EDTA tubes. For TCRbeta analysis, collaborators shipped samples in one of three forms: frozen whole blood, isolated PBMCs, or DNA extracted from either of those sample types. The receptor was isolated from a woman aged 45-60 years with COVID-19, enrolled during active disease. The sample consisted of peripheral blood. Rearrangement joined TRBV4-3 to TRBJ1-1, and the D gene may be TRBD1, 5 bases matching. Read as DNA, the sequence is TGCGCCAGCAGCCAGACAGCGCGGCCTAACACTGAAGCTTTCTTT. The resulting protein is CASSQTARPNTEAFF.